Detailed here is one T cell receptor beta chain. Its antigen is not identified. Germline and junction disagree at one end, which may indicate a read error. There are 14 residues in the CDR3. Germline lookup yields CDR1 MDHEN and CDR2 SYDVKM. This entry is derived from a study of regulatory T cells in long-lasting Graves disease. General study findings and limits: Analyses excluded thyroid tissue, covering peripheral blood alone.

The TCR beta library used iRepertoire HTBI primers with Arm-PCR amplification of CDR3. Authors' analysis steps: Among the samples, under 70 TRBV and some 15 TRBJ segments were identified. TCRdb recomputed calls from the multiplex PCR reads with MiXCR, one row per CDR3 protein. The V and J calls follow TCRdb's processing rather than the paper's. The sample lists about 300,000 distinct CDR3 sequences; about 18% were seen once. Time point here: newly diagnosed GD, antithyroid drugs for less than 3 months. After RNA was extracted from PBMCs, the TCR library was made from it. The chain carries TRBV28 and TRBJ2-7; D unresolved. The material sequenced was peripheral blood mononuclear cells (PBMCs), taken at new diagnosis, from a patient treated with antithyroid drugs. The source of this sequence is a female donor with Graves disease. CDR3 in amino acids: CASSIQAASYEEYF. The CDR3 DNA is TGTGCCAGTAGTATCCAGGCAGCCTCCTACGAGGAGTACTTC.